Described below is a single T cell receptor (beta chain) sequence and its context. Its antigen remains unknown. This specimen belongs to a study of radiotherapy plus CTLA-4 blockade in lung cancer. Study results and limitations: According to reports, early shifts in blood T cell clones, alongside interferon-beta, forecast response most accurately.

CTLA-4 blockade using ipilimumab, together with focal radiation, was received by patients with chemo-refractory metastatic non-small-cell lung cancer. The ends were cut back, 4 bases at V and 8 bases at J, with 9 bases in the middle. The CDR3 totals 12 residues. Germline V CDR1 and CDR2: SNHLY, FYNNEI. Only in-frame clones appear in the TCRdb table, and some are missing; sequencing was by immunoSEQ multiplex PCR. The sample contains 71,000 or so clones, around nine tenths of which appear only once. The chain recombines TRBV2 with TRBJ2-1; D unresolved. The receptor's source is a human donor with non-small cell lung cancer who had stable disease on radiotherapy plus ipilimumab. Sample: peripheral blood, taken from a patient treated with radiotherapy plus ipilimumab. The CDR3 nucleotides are TGTGCCAGCAGTGTTTCGACCCATGAGCAGTTCTTC. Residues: CASSVSTHEQFF.